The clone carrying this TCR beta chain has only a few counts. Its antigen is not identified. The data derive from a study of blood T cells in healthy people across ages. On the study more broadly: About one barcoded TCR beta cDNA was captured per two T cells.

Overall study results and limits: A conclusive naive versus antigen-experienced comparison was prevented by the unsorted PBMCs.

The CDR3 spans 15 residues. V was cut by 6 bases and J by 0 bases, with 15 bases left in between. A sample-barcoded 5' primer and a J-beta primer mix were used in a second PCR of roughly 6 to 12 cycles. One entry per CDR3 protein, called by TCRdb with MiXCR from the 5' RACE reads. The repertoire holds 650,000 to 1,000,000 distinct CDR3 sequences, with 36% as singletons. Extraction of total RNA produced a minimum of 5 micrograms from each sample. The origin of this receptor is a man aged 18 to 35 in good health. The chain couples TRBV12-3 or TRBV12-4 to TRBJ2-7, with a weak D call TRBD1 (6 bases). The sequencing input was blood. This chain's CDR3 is CASSIRDTRSYEQYF. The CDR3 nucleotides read TGTGCCAGCAGCATCCGGGACACACGCTCCTACGAGCAGTACTTC.